Presented here are 30 T cell receptor beta chains from one specimen sequenced in a study of a mutant IDH1 vaccine in newly diagnosed glioma. The sample's time point: baseline, week 1 (first vaccination visit). Treatment: pre-vaccination baseline after standard-of-care therapy. Assay used: immunoSEQ multiplex PCR; TCRdb lists only in-frame clones, some missing. Here the sample spans some 95,000 clones, around 80% being singletons. Source: PBMCs, taken from a glioma patient treated with radiotherapy, temozolomide or both. Every receptor here comes from a man aged 35 to 55 with glioma.

This clone was detected a few times. This chain uses TRBV7-2 with TRBJ2-7, with 8 bases aligning to TRBD1. The CDR3 extends over 15 amino acids. With 0 bases clipped from V and 4 bases from J, the junction kept 5 bases outside the gene matches. The germline gives CDR1 SGHTA, CDR2 FQGNSA. This chain's CDR3 is CASSLAFHRGYEQYF. DNA of the CDR3: TGTGCCAGCAGCTTAGCGTTTCACAGGGGGTACGAGCAGTACTTC. Full variable domain (remainder filled in from reference TRBV7-2 and TRBJ2-7): GAGVSQSPSNKVTEKGKDVELRCDPISGHTALYWYRQSLGQGLEFLIYFQGNSAPDKSGLPSDRFSAERTGGSVSTLTIQRTQQEDSAVYLCASSLAFHRGYEQYFGPGTRLTVT.

The CDR3 sequence: CASRRTSGGSHSYNEQFF. The CDR3 nucleotides are TGCGCCAGCAGAAGGACTAGCGGGGGCTCCCACAGTTACAATGAGCAGTTCTTC. The chain couples TRBV10-2 to TRBJ2-1; 13 bases align to TRBD2. Germline values: CDR1 WSHSY, CDR2 SAAADI. The CDR3 has 18 amino acids. V lost 6 bases, J lost 4 bases, and 12 bases stayed unmatched.

The chain combines TRBV7-2 with TRBJ1-5; the match to TRBD1 covers 11 bases. The CDR3 covers 16 residues. Trimming cost V 1 base and J 6 bases; bases outside gene matches: 5. Germline-derived CDR1 and CDR2 are SGHTA and FQGNSA. CDR3 sequence: CASSLGGTGGIQPQHF. The CDR3 DNA reads TGTGCCAGCAGCTTAGGTGGGACAGGGGGAATTCAGCCCCAGCATTTT.

The CDR3 nucleotides read TGTGCCAGCAGGACCTCCTACGAGCAGTACTTC. Translated: CASRTSYEQYF. V and J are TRBV27 and TRBJ2-7; D remains ambiguous. CDR1 and CDR2 from the germline V gene are MNHEY and SMNVEV (reference sequence). Trimming took off 6 bases at V and 0 bases at J, with 3 bases between the two ends. There are 11 residues in the CDR3.

This rearrangement joins TRBV19 to TRBJ2-7; possibly TRBD2 for D (6 bases). The CDR3 covers 12 residues. Deletions cut 7 bases from V and 4 bases from J, with 11 bases between. Germline V lookup: CDR1 LNHDA, CDR2 SQIVND (reference sequence). CDR3 in amino acids: CASTQLAYEQYF. The CDR3 DNA is TGTGCCAGTACCCAACTAGCTTACGAGCAGTACTTC.

The genes are TRBV6-6 and TRBJ1-1; D remains unclear. This CDR3 region has 14 residues. Germline values: CDR1 MNHNY, CDR2 SVGAGI (reference sequence). V shed 5 bases and J shed 2 bases, with 12 bases lying between them. CDR3 amino acids: CASSLNDGNTEAFF. The CDR3 DNA sequence: TGTGCCAGCAGTCTGAACGACGGTAACACTGAAGCTTTCTTT.

This clone was counted once. This chain joins TRBV6-1 and TRBJ1-2; a possible D gene is TRBD1 (6 bases). Trimming took off 0 bases at V and 3 bases at J, with 17 bases between the two ends. The germline gives CDR1 MNHNS, CDR2 SASEGT. CDR3 length equals 17 residues. Here the CDR3 reads CASSEAAGGPLYYGYTF. The CDR3 DNA reads TGTGCCAGCAGTGAAGCGGCCGGGGGCCCTTTGTACTATGGCTACACCTTC.

This sequence joins TRBV29-1 and TRBJ1-2; D is possibly TRBD1 (5 bases). V was cut by 2 bases and J by 6 bases, with 19 bases left in between. The CDR3 sequence is 15 residues long. CDR1 is SQVTM and CDR2 is ANQGSEA in the germline V gene. In nucleotides, the CDR3 is TGCAGCGTTGAAAGAAGGGGCGCGCGTTCGGATGGCTACACCTTC. This codes for CSVERRGARSDGYTF.

V and J are TRBV19 and TRBJ1-5, with unresolved D. V was trimmed by 3 bases and J by 2 bases, leaving 5 bases between them. Germline V gene sequence: CDR1 LNHDA, CDR2 SQIVND (reference sequence). The CDR3 is 13 amino acids. DNA of the CDR3: TGTGCCAGTAGTATCCGAGGCAATCAGCCCCAGCATTTT. It translates to CASSIRGNQPQHF.

V is TRBV2 and J is TRBJ1-5; D unclear. Germline loops: CDR1 SNHLY, CDR2 FYNNEI. The V and J ends lost 1 base and 4 bases respectively, with 11 bases between them. The length of the CDR3 is 15 residues. This CDR3 is CASSEGGQKNQPQHF. CDR3 bases: TGTGCCAGCAGTGAAGGTGGCCAGAAAAATCAGCCCCAGCATTTT.

The chain joins TRBV28 to TRBJ2-3; D uncertain. V was cut by 1 base and J by 5 bases, with 4 bases left in between. Germline V gives CDR1 MDHEN, CDR2 SYDVKM. The CDR3 has 12 residues. CDR3 region: CASSLSLDTQYF. The CDR3 DNA follows: TGTGCCAGCAGTTTATCTCTAGATACGCAGTATTTT.

The chain couples TRBV29-1 to TRBJ2-1, with a tentative D call TRBD2 (6 bases). The CDR3 spans 14 residues. Trimming removed 3 bases from V and 3 bases from J, with 12 bases in between. The V gene's germline CDR1 is SQVTM and CDR2 ANQGSEA. CDR3 sequence: CSVDSAGIYNEQFF. DNA for the CDR3: TGCAGCGTTGATTCGGCGGGGATCTACAATGAGCAGTTCTTC.

The chain couples TRBV7-2 to TRBJ1-1; possible D gene TRBD1, 6 bases. V lost 1 base and J lost 4, with 10 bases in between. In germline, CDR1 is SGHTA, CDR2 FQGNSA. The CDR3 is made up of 14 amino acids. CDR3 loop: CASSLGARGTEAFF. CDR3 nucleotide sequence: TGTGCCAGCAGCTTAGGAGCCAGGGGCACTGAAGCTTTCTTT.

The V call is TRBV19, the J call TRBJ2-2; TRBD1 matches 8 bases. V shed 6 bases and J 5 bases; nucleotides not matched to a gene: 11. Germline CDR1 and CDR2: LNHDA and SQIVND (reference sequence). The CDR3 extends over 16 amino acids. The CDR3: CASRARDRPSTGELFF. The CDR3 DNA reads as TGTGCCAGTAGGGCCCGGGACAGGCCTTCTACCGGGGAGCTGTTTTTT.

Details on this clone: In the same sample, other DNA sequences code for this CDR3. V is TRBV2 and J is TRBJ2-3, with a weak D call TRBD1 (6 bases). Germline CDR1 is SNHLY and CDR2 is FYNNEI. This CDR3 is 14 amino acids long. The germline V and J ends were trimmed by 3 bases and 3 bases, with 10 bases remaining between them. CDR3 amino acids: CASSDLQGTDTQYF. CDR3 in DNA: TGTGCCAGCAGTGATTTACAGGGAACAGATACGCAGTATTTT.

The chain has TRBV5-1 and TRBJ2-7; the match to TRBD2 covers 8 bases. Germline assignment: CDR1 SGHRS and CDR2 YFSETQ. The CDR3 loop spans 14 amino acids. V shed 0 bases, J shed 4 bases, and the junction held 3 bases outside the gene matches. In DNA, the CDR3 is TGCGCCAGCAGCTTGGCGGGGGGGCTGTACGAGCAGTACTTC. Protein sequence: CASSLAGGLYEQYF.

Many counts were recorded for this clone. The rearrangement links TRBV6-6 to TRBJ1-5, with TRBD1 matching 7 bases. V lost 9 bases and J lost 2; bases outside the gene matches: 7. The CDR3 extends over 14 amino acids. Germline CDR1 is MNHNY and CDR2 is SVGAGI (reference sequence). The CDR3 DNA reads TGTGCCAGTAGCAGGGGGTCAGGCAATCAGCCCCAGCATTTT. This sequence encodes CASSRGSGNQPQHF.

The chain uses TRBV7-8 and TRBJ1-2; D unresolved. Germline assignment: CDR1 SGHVS and CDR2 FQNEAQ. The V and J ends lost 6 bases and 8 bases respectively, with 16 bases between them. The CDR3 totals 13 residues. The CDR3 reads CASSRSPRKGYTF. The DNA of the CDR3 is TGTGCCAGCAGTAGAAGCCCTAGGAAAGGCTACACCTTC.

This chain uses TRBV6-4 with TRBJ1-1, with a possible D match to TRBD1 (5 bases). In germline, CDR1 is MRHNA, CDR2 SNTAGT. The CDR3 consists of 16 residues. Trimming took 7 bases from V and 5 from J, leaving 23 bases between them. The CDR3 protein is CASMPNRRLSLTEAFF. CDR3 DNA sequence: TGTGCCAGCATGCCGAACAGGAGGTTATCGTTGACTGAAGCTTTCTTT.

The chain is built from TRBV6-1 and TRBJ2-1; TRBD1 is a possible D gene (5 bases). The CDR3 spans 11 residues. Germline assignment: CDR1 MNHNS and CDR2 SASEGT. V dropped 3 bases and J dropped 9 bases, with 6 bases sitting between them. The CDR3 sequence: CASSDQGEQFF. CDR3 DNA sequence: TGTGCCAGCAGTGACCAGGGTGAGCAGTTCTTC.

This clone appeared once. One end of the junction fails to match germline, which may point to a read error. J is TRBJ2-7 and V is TRBV4-2; a possible D gene is TRBD2 (6 bases). This CDR3 is 15 amino acids long. Germline V gene sequence: CDR1 LGHNA, CDR2 YNFKEQ. Here the CDR3 DNA reads TGTGCCAGCTCCTCTTCCCGGGACTCCTCCCACGAGCAGTACTTC. It translates to CASSSSRDSSHEQYF.

The V and J genes are TRBV6-6 and TRBJ2-7; no firm D call. The CDR3 runs 12 residues. Trimming removed 6 bases from V and 5 bases from J, with 11 bases in between. Germline V gene data show CDR1 as MNHNY and CDR2 as SVGAGI (reference sequence). CDR3 residues: CASSATLDEQYF. The CDR3 DNA follows: TGTGCCAGCAGCGCTACTCTCGACGAGCAGTACTTC.

The chain's CDR3 is CASRPTGMIYNEQFF. Here the CDR3 DNA reads TGTGCCAGCAGGCCGACAGGGATGATTTACAATGAGCAGTTCTTC. This rearrangement joins TRBV6-6 to TRBJ2-1, with TRBD1 matching over 7 bases. The J segment lost 4 bases and the V segment lost 6 bases, leaving 9 bases of the junction unmatched. This CDR3 is built from 15 residues. Germline V gives CDR1 MNHNY, CDR2 SVGAGI (reference sequence).

V and J are TRBV19 and TRBJ2-2, with 10 bases lining up with TRBD1. The V gene end was trimmed by 2 bases and the J gene end by 5 bases; junction bases not matched to a gene: 11. This CDR3 has 18 amino acids. Germline-derived CDR1 and CDR2 are LNHDA and SQIVND (reference sequence). Here the CDR3 DNA reads TGTGCCAGTAGTATACGAAACGCCGGGACAGGGGTGACCGGGGAGCTGTTTTTT. Protein sequence: CASSIRNAGTGVTGELFF.

This chain connects TRBV9 to TRBJ2-5; 7 nucleotides line up with TRBD2. The CDR3 loop spans 16 amino acids. Per the germline V gene, CDR1 is SGDLS and CDR2 is YYNGEE. The junction had 9 bases not matched to a gene; V was cut back by 4 bases and J by 0 bases. The CDR3 loop is CASSQKLAAYQETQYF. CDR3 DNA sequence: TGTGCCAGCAGCCAAAAGCTAGCGGCGTACCAAGAGACCCAGTACTTC.

This clone was seen a single time. The rearrangement joins TRBV9 to TRBJ2-7; D perhaps matches TRBD2 (5 bases). The germline CDR1 and CDR2 sequences are SGDLS and YYNGEE. The ends were cut back, 0 bases at V and 1 base at J, with 11 bases in the middle. This CDR3 contains 15 residues. The CDR3 loop is CASSVGGQPSYEQYF. DNA for the CDR3: TGTGCCAGCAGCGTAGGAGGGCAGCCTTCCTACGAGCAGTACTTC. Full variable domain (remainder filled in from reference TRBV9 and TRBJ2-7): DSGVTQTPKHLITATGQRVTLRCSPRSGDLSVYWYQQSLDQGLQFLIQYYNGEERAKGNILERFSAQQFPDLHSELNLSSLELGDSALYFCASSVGGQPSYEQYFGPGTRLTVT.

This clone was observed a single time. The V gene is TRBV9, the J gene TRBJ2-3; 12 bases line up with TRBD2. Trimming removed 0 bases from V and 1 base from J; junction bases left unmatched: 0. Germline loops: CDR1 SGDLS, CDR2 YYNGEE. The CDR3 consists of 16 residues. In nucleotides, the CDR3 is TGTGCCAGCAGCGTAGGACTAGCGGGGGGCACAGATACGCAGTATTTT. It yields the protein CASSVGLAGGTDTQYF.

The rearrangement joins TRBV18 to TRBJ1-4; possible D gene TRBD1, 5 bases. The V gene lost 3 bases and the J gene lost 3 bases, with 14 bases spanning the gap. CDR1 is KGHSH and CDR2 is LQKENI in the germline V gene. The CDR3 is 16 amino acids. CDR3 coding DNA: TGTGCCAGCTCACCCAAGCACGGGGGATCTAATGAAAAACTGTTTTTT. Translation: CASSPKHGGSNEKLFF.

For the CDR3, the DNA is TGTGCCAGCAGTCAATTCGGGCCCAATCAGCCCCAGCATTTT. It encodes CASSQFGPNQPQHF. The chain couples TRBV5-8 to TRBJ1-5; D is unresolved. This CDR3 has 14 amino acids. CDR1 and CDR2 (germline): SGHTS, YDEGEE. Trimming took off 5 bases at V and 3 bases at J, with 12 bases between the two ends.

The V gene is TRBV6-5, the J gene TRBJ1-2; TRBD1 aligns across 9 bases. Germline V CDR1 and CDR2: MNHEY, SVGAGI. There are 14 residues in the CDR3. J lost 7 bases, V lost 7 bases, and 10 bases had no gene match. Written as DNA, the CDR3 is TGTGCCAGCACTGTGGGGACAGGGAGGATTGGCTACACCTTC. Translation gives CASTVGTGRIGYTF.